The 11 T cell receptor beta chains below come from one sample, sequenced in a study of response to subunit inactivated influenza vaccine. One entry per CDR3 protein results from TCRdb running MiXCR on the RT-PCR reads. The table shows roughly 500,000 distinct CDR3 sequences, with about 25% occurring only once. Source: CD4+ T cells sorted from PBMCs, taken more than 4 days after vaccination. These receptors originate from a man aged 45 to 65 who received an inactivated influenza vaccine.

The chain's CDR3 is CASSLYAEGSFF. CDR3 bases: TGTGCCAGCAGCTTATACGCAGAGGGGTCTTTCTTT. This chain links TRBV7-2 with TRBJ1-1, with D possibly being TRBD1 (5 bases). V lost 2 bases to trimming and J lost 12 bases, with 13 bases between them. CDR3 length: 12 amino acids. In germline, CDR1 is SGHTA, CDR2 FQGNSA.

This clonotype was counted only a few times. The chain uses TRBV7-9 and TRBJ2-7; TRBD1 aligns across 7 bases. V dropped 5 bases and J dropped 2; count of bases not matched to a gene: 12. This CDR3 has 16 amino acids. Germline assignment: CDR1 SEHNR and CDR2 FQNEAQ (reference sequence). The CDR3 here is CASSREPDRVAYEQYF. CDR3 in DNA: TGTGCCAGCAGCCGGGAACCTGACAGGGTAGCCTACGAGCAGTACTTC.

This clonotype appeared a few times. The chain uses TRBV20-1 and TRBJ1-6; TRBD1 aligns across 8 bases. The CDR3 totals 12 residues. Germline loops: CDR1 DFQATT, CDR2 SNEGSKA (reference sequence). The CDR3 DNA follows: TGCAGCGTCTATCGGACAGGGTCACCCCTCCACTTT. The encoded protein is CSVYRTGSPLHF.

J is TRBJ2-5 and V is TRBV5-1; unclear D gene. Trimming took off 4 bases at V and 0 bases at J, with 4 bases between the two ends. In germline, CDR1 is SGHRS, CDR2 YFSETQ. This CDR3 contains 12 residues. The CDR3 DNA reads TGCGCCAGCAGCGAACACCAAGAGACCCAGTACTTC. Amino acids: CASSEHQETQYF.

This clonotype was seen more than once but under ten times. The genes are TRBV20-1 and TRBJ1-1; D gene uncertain. CDR3 size: 12 residues. Germline assignment: CDR1 DFQATT and CDR2 SNEGSKA (reference sequence). V was shortened by 7 bases and J by 4 bases, with 13 bases between the two germline ends. This chain's CDR3 is CSVLIWGTEAFF. The DNA for the CDR3 is TGCAGTGTCTTAATCTGGGGCACTGAAGCTTTCTTT.

The table lists this clonotype with a few counts. The gene calls are TRBV5-5 and TRBJ2-7, with 7 bases that match TRBD1. This CDR3 has 13 amino acids. V shed 6 bases, J shed 6 bases, and the junction held 9 bases outside the gene matches. From germline, CDR1 is SGHKS and CDR2 YYEKEE (reference sequence). The chain's CDR3 is CASNRDSGFEQYF. CDR3 nucleotide sequence: TGTGCCAGCAATCGGGACAGTGGGTTCGAGCAGTACTTC.

This clonotype occurred a few times. The chain uses TRBV5-1 and TRBJ2-3, with 7 bases that match TRBD2. V lost 4 bases to trimming and J lost 0 bases; unmatched junction nucleotides: 5. The CDR3 covers 15 residues. The V gene's germline CDR1 is SGHRS and CDR2 YFSETQ. The chain's CDR3 is CASSAGLPSTDTQYF. The CDR3 nucleotides read TGCGCCAGCAGCGCGGGACTACCTAGCACAGATACGCAGTATTTT.

V is TRBV4-3 and J is TRBJ1-5, with a possible D match to TRBD1 (6 bases). The CDR3 runs 14 residues. V dropped 4 bases and J dropped 8 bases, with 15 bases sitting between them. The germline V gene has CDR1 LGHNA and CDR2 YSLEER. As DNA, the CDR3 is TGCGCCAGCAGCCTGCAACAGGGAGGGGAGCCCCAGCATTTT. Its translation: CASSLQQGGEPQHF.

In regard to this clonotype: A much larger clone lies one base from this, so it may be a read error. The V gene is TRBV12-3 or TRBV12-4, the J gene TRBJ1-5; D is possibly TRBD1 (6 bases). V lost 2 bases to trimming and J lost 7 bases, with 15 bases between them. This CDR3 spans 15 amino acids. The CDR3 bases are TGTGCCAGCAGTTTATTTGGGGGCAAAGGCCAGCCCCAGCATTTT. It encodes CASSLFGGKGQPQHF.

This chain joins TRBV7-8 and TRBJ2-1, with D hard to call. The CDR3 runs 12 residues. Germline V lookup: CDR1 SGHVS, CDR2 FQNEAQ. The V end was cut by 0 bases, the J end by 10 bases, with 7 bases between. The CDR3 here is CASSLAAQEQFF. CDR3 DNA sequence: TGTGCCAGCAGCTTAGCTGCCCAGGAGCAGTTCTTC.

The CDR3, as DNA: TGTGCCAGCAGTTTCCCGGGACTAGCGGGAGCATACGAGCAGTACTTC. It codes for CASSFPGLAGAYEQYF. This chain joins TRBV28 and TRBJ2-7, with TRBD2 matching over 14 bases. The CDR3 length is 16 residues. V gave up 3 bases and J gave up 4 bases; unmatched junction bases: 5. From germline, CDR1 is MDHEN and CDR2 SYDVKM.